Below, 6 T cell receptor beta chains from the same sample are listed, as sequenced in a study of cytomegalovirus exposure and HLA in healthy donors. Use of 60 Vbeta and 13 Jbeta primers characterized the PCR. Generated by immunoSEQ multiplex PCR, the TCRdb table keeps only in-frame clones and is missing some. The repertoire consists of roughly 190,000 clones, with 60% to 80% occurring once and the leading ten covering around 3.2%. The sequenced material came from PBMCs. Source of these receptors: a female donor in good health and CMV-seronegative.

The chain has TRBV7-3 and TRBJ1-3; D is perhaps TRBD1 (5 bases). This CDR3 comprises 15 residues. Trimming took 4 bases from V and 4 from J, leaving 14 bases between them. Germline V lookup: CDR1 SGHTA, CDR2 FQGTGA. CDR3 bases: TGTGCCAGCAGCTACGACAGCCTCCCCGGAAACACCATATATTTT. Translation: CASSYDSLPGNTIYF.

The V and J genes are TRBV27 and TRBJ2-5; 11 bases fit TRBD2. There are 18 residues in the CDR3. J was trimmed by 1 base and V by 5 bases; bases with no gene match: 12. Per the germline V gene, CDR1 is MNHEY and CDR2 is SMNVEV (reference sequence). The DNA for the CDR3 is TGTGCCAGCAGTATACACAAATTAGCGGGAGGGAGCCAAGAGACCCAGTACTTC. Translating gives CASSIHKLAGGSQETQYF.

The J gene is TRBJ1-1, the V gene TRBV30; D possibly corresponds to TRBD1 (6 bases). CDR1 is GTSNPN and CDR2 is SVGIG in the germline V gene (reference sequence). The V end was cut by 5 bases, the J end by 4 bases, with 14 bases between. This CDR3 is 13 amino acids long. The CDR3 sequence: CAWAKRQVTEAFF. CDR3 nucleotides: TGTGCCTGGGCCAAAAGACAGGTCACTGAAGCTTTCTTT.

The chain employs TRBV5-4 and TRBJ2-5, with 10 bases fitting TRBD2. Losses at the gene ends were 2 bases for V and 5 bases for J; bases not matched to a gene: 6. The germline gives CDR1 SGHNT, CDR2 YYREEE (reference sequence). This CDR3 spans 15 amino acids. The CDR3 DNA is TGTGCCAGCAGCTTAAGCGGGGGGGCCAGGGAGACCCAGTACTTC. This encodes CASSLSGGARETQYF.

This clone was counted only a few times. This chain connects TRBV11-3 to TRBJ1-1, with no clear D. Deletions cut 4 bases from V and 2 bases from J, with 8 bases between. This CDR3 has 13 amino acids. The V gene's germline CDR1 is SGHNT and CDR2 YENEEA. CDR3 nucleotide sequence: TGTGCCAGCAGCTCCAGTCCCAACACTGAAGCTTTCTTT. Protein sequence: CASSSSPNTEAFF.

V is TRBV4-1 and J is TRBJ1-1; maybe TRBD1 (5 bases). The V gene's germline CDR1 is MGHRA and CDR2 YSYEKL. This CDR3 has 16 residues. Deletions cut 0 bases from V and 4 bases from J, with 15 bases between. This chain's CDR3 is CASSQDGRGESTEAFF. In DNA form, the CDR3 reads TGCGCCAGCAGCCAAGATGGGCGGGGCGAGAGCACTGAAGCTTTCTTT.